The TCR beta chain under discussion was sequenced for a study of cytomegalovirus exposure and HLA in healthy donors. General observations from the study: TCR beta V- and J-gene trimming, according to a later analysis, was linked to a missense DCLRE1C variant. Confirmation in vitro established that three CMV-associated chains were specific for CMV antigens. Donor immune exposure was known only as CMV serostatus. Differences between HLA loci emerged in a later analysis of TCR association rates, with DRB1 most and HLA-C fewest.

In regard to this clone: What it binds is unknown.

With 60 Vbeta and 13 Jbeta primers, the PCR was carried out. Sequencing was performed with immunoSEQ multiplex PCR; in TCRdb, only in-frame clones are kept and a portion is missing. The table has 100,000 to 150,000 clones, about 74% seen once. CDR1 MNHNS and CDR2 SASEGT come from the germline V gene. The CDR3 covers 14 residues. Trimming cost V 7 bases and J 7 bases, with 14 bases left between them. V and J are TRBV6-1 and TRBJ1-6, with no clear D. The specimen was PBMCs. The TCR originated in a male donor in good health and CMV-seronegative. The CDR3 sequence is CASTRPEVNSPLHF. The CDR3 DNA is TGTGCCAGCACCAGACCGGAGGTCAATTCACCCCTCCACTTT.